The 23 T cell receptor beta chains below all came from one sample that was sequenced in a study of blood T cell repertoires in COVID-19. Here immunoSEQ multiplex PCR was the method, and the copy in TCRdb shows in-frame clones only, minus some. The data show fewer than 500,000 clones, roughly four fifths seen once. The sample taken for sequencing was peripheral blood. The source of these receptors is a human donor with acute or convalescent COVID-19. The donor label of this sample is uncertain.

The gene calls are TRBV19 and TRBJ2-1, with D possibly TRBD2 on 5 matching bases. CDR1 is LNHDA and CDR2 is SQIVND in the germline V gene (reference sequence). The CDR3 totals 14 residues. The V end was cut by 5 bases, the J end by 1 base, with 9 bases between. In DNA form, the CDR3 reads TGTGCCAGTAGTGCCCGGGGTTCCTACAATGAGCAGTTCTTC. It specifies CASSARGSYNEQFF.

The chain employs TRBV7-9 and TRBJ1-1; D remains ambiguous. Germline V gene sequence: CDR1 SEHNR, CDR2 FQNEAQ (reference sequence). CDR3 size: 12 residues. V gave up 5 bases and J gave up 9 bases, with 13 bases separating them. CDR3 sequence reads: CASSRSVVKAFF. CDR3 in DNA: TGTGCCAGCAGCCGTTCGGTCGTTAAAGCTTTCTTT.

The chain employs TRBV20-1 and TRBJ2-4; TRBD2 matches at 8 bases. This CDR3 has 13 residues. V dropped 3 bases and J dropped 5; count of bases not matched to a gene: 3. Germline V CDR1 and CDR2: DFQATT, SNEGSKA (reference sequence). As DNA, the CDR3 is TGCAGTGCTAGTCTAGCGGGCCAAAACATTCAGTACTTC. Amino acid sequence: CSASLAGQNIQYF.

The chain has TRBV5-6 and TRBJ1-1; weak D call: TRBD1 (5 bases). Trimming stripped 2 bases from V and 5 bases from J, with 13 bases between. CDR1 and CDR2 from the germline V gene are SGHDT and YYEEEE. There are 14 residues in the CDR3. CDR3 sequence (DNA): TGTGCCAGCAGCTTCCGGGGGTGGAGGACTGAAGCTTTCTTT. Its translation is CASSFRGWRTEAFF. Looking up the rest from reference TRBV5-6 and TRBJ1-1 gives the full variable domain: DAGVTQSPTHLIKTRGQQVTLRCSPKSGHDTVSWYQQALGQGPQFIFQYYEEEERQRGNFPDRFSGHQFPNYSSELNVNALLLGDSALYLCASSFRGWRTEAFFGQGTRLTVV.

CDR3 loop: CASSKLGIRTDTQYF. DNA for the CDR3: TGTGCCAGCAGCAAGCTAGGTATCCGCACAGATACGCAGTATTTT. The chain has TRBV11-2 and TRBJ2-3; D remains ambiguous. This CDR3 spans 15 amino acids. Germline V lookup: CDR1 SGHAT, CDR2 FQNNGV. V shed 5 bases and J shed 1 base, with 13 bases lying between them.

This rearrangement joins TRBV5-5 to TRBJ2-1; 8 positions match TRBD2. V shed 0 bases and J 9 bases; nucleotides not matched to a gene: 5. Germline V CDR1 and CDR2: SGHKS, YYEKEE (reference sequence). The length of the CDR3 is 14 residues. CDR3 sequence: CASSLAGGQGEQFF. CDR3 in DNA: TGTGCCAGCAGCTTGGCGGGGGGGCAAGGTGAGCAGTTCTTC.

The genes are TRBV7-8 and TRBJ2-1; TRBD2 agrees at 12 bases. The CDR3 has 17 amino acids. The J segment lost 1 base and the V segment lost 5 bases, leaving 6 bases of the junction unmatched. Germline V gene lookup returns CDR1 SGHVS and CDR2 FQNEAQ. The CDR3, as DNA: TGTGCCAGCAGCATCACTAGCGGGAGGTTGTCCTACAATGAGCAGTTCTTC. Its protein is CASSITSGRLSYNEQFF.

The chain uses TRBV7-9 and TRBJ2-1; D possibly corresponds to TRBD2 (5 bases). In germline, CDR1 is SEHNR, CDR2 FQNEAQ (reference sequence). CDR3 length: 13 residues. V dropped 5 bases and J dropped 12 bases, with 17 bases sitting between them. The CDR3 spells CASSEGFRNPQFF. DNA of the CDR3: TGTGCCAGCAGCGAGGGATTCCGGAATCCGCAGTTCTTC.

The sample holds a few counts of this clone. The chain recombines TRBV10-3 with TRBJ2-1; 12 nucleotides match TRBD2. CDR3 length equals 16 residues. The V segment lost 2 bases and the J segment 2 bases; nucleotides outside the gene matches: 1. CDR1 is ENHRY and CDR2 is SYGVKD in the germline V gene. In nucleotides, the CDR3 is TGTGCCATCAGTGAGCGGACTAGCGGGACCTACAATGAGCAGTTCTTC. Translation: CAISERTSGTYNEQFF.

The chain couples TRBV7-9 to TRBJ1-2; TRBD1 agrees at 9 bases. The CDR3 covers 15 residues. The germline V gene has CDR1 SEHNR and CDR2 FQNEAQ (reference sequence). J lost 4 bases, V lost 6 bases, and 9 bases had no gene match. CDR3 bases: TGTGCCAGCAGAAATGCCGGGACAGGGACCTATGGCTACACCTTC. Amino acids: CASRNAGTGTYGYTF. Full variable domain (missing parts from reference TRBV7-9 and TRBJ1-2): DTGVSQNPRHKITKRGQNVTFRCDPISEHNRLYWYRQTLGQGPEFLTYFQNEAQLEKSRLLSDRFSAERPKGSFSTLEIQRTEQGDSAMYLCASRNAGTGTYGYTFGSGTRLTVV.

The chain has TRBV10-3 and TRBJ2-1; TRBD2 matches 9 bases. Germline assignment: CDR1 ENHRY and CDR2 SYGVKD. CDR3 size: 16 residues. With V trimmed by 1 base and J by 9 bases, 10 bases remained unmatched. CDR3 region: CAISEYGGGALTEQFF. The DNA for the CDR3 is TGTGCCATCAGTGAGTACGGCGGGGGGGCCTTGACTGAGCAGTTCTTC.

This clone was seen a few times. The V gene is TRBV5-1, the J gene TRBJ2-2; tentative D call: TRBD2 (6 bases). The V gene lost 7 bases and the J gene lost 2 bases, with 15 bases spanning the gap. The germline CDR1 and CDR2 sequences are SGHRS and YFSETQ. The CDR3 consists of 15 residues. CDR3 region: CASVNSAGNTGELFF. DNA of the CDR3: TGCGCCAGCGTAAACAGTGCGGGAAACACCGGGGAGCTGTTTTTT.

This clone was observed at least ten times. The chain is built from TRBV28 and TRBJ1-5; D uncertain. CDR3 size: 13 residues. V lost 9 bases, J lost 0 bases, and 9 bases lay in between. Germline V CDR1 and CDR2: MDHEN, SYDVKM. CDR3 protein: CASNSDSNQPQHF. In nucleotides, the CDR3 is TGTGCCAGTAACAGTGATAGCAATCAGCCCCAGCATTTT.

This clone was seen more than once but under ten times. The rearrangement links TRBV4-1 to TRBJ2-3; 7 nucleotides line up with TRBD1. The CDR3 runs to 16 residues. With 1 base clipped from V and 5 bases from J, the junction kept 9 bases outside the gene matches. From germline, CDR1 is MGHRA and CDR2 YSYEKL. As DNA, the CDR3 is TGCGCCAGCAGCCAAGGGTCACAGGGGCTGCAAGATACGCAGTATTTT. Translated, it gives CASSQGSQGLQDTQYF.

The chain is built from TRBV5-1 and TRBJ1-5; D not resolved. Deletions cut 3 bases from V and 7 bases from J, with 17 bases between. Germline loops: CDR1 SGHRS, CDR2 YFSETQ. The CDR3 has 15 amino acids. The CDR3 DNA is TGCGCCAGCAGCTCGGGGTTGGGCCCGGACCAGCCCCAGCATTTT. Translating gives CASSSGLGPDQPQHF. Supplemented by reference TRBV5-1 and TRBJ1-5, the full variable domain reads KAGVTQTPRYLIKTRGQQVTLSCSPISGHRSVSWYQQTPGQGLQFLFEYFSETQRNKGNFPGRFSGRQFSNSRSEMNVSTLELGDSALYLCASSSGLGPDQPQHFGDGTRLSIL.

The V and J genes are TRBV19 and TRBJ1-2, with TRBD1 identical over 7 bases. J gave up 3 bases and V 5 bases, and 3 bases lay outside the gene matches. Germline-derived CDR1 and CDR2 are LNHDA and SQIVND (reference sequence). The CDR3 loop spans 13 amino acids. The CDR3 sequence is CASSLTGHYGYTF. DNA of the CDR3: TGTGCCAGTAGTCTGACAGGGCACTATGGCTACACCTTC.

The chain uses TRBV7-8 and TRBJ2-2; possibly TRBD2 for D (6 bases). The germline V gene encodes CDR1 SGHVS and CDR2 FQNEAQ. V was clipped by 5 bases and J by 11 bases, with 18 bases between them. This CDR3 has 14 amino acids. The CDR3 region has the DNA TGTGCCAGCAGCAACCCATGGGTTGCGGGAGAGCTGTTTTTT. Translated: CASSNPWVAGELFF.

This clone was detected a few times. Other DNA sequences in this sample translate to the same CDR3. The genes are TRBV7-9 and TRBJ2-1; 7 positions match TRBD1. This CDR3 spans 13 amino acids. Germline assignment: CDR1 SEHNR and CDR2 FQNEAQ (reference sequence). V shed 5 bases, J shed 4 bases, and the junction held 2 bases outside the gene matches. CDR3 nucleotide sequence: TGTGCCAGCAGCCGGACAGGATACAATGAGCAGTTCTTC. Its protein is CASSRTGYNEQFF.

J is TRBJ1-5 and V is TRBV7-9; 9 positions match TRBD1. V was clipped by 4 bases and J by 5 bases; unmatched bases: 3. This CDR3 has 14 residues. Germline V gives CDR1 SEHNR, CDR2 FQNEAQ (reference sequence). CDR3 protein: CASSSTGGDQPQHF. The CDR3 DNA reads TGTGCCAGCAGCTCGACAGGGGGAGATCAGCCCCAGCATTTT.

The rearrangement links TRBV28 to TRBJ2-7; TRBD1 matches 10 bases. V lost 2 bases and J lost 3; bases outside the gene matches: 13. Germline assignment: CDR1 MDHEN and CDR2 SYDVKM. This CDR3 region has 18 residues. CDR3 bases: TGTGCCAGCAGTTTAGCGGGACAGGGGAATTTAGTCTTCTACGAGCAGTACTTC. It is translated as CASSLAGQGNLVFYEQYF. Full variable domain (missing parts from reference TRBV28 and TRBJ2-7): DVKVTQSSRYLVKRTGEKVFLECVQDMDHENMFWYRQDPGLGLRLIYFSYDVKMKEKGDIPEGYSVSREKKERFSLILESASTNQTSMYLCASSLAGQGNLVFYEQYFGPGTRLTVT.

This sequence joins TRBV30 and TRBJ2-5; 13 positions agree with TRBD2. The CDR3 is 16 residues long. With V trimmed by 2 bases and J by 1 base, 4 bases remained unmatched. The germline V gene has CDR1 GTSNPN and CDR2 SVGIG (reference sequence). Here the CDR3 DNA reads TGTGCCTGGAGTATTTGGACTAGCGGGAGCCAAGAGACCCAGTACTTC. Translation: CAWSIWTSGSQETQYF.

With respect to this clone: Other DNA sequences in the sample encode the same CDR3. The rearrangement joins TRBV5-5 to TRBJ1-6; 9 bases are shared with TRBD1. Germline V gene sequence: CDR1 SGHKS, CDR2 YYEKEE (reference sequence). The CDR3 extends over 19 amino acids. The J segment lost 0 bases and the V segment lost 3 bases, leaving 10 bases of the junction unmatched. CDR3 region: CASSSGQGRQSSYNSPLHF. CDR3 nucleotide sequence: TGTGCCAGCAGCTCGGGACAGGGACGACAGTCCTCCTATAATTCACCCCTCCACTTT.

The rearrangement links TRBV24-1 to TRBJ1-1; D might be TRBD1 (5 bases). From germline, CDR1 is KGHDR and CDR2 SFDVKD. CDR3 length: 14 residues. The germline V and J ends were trimmed by 6 bases and 0 bases, with 10 bases remaining between them. CDR3 DNA sequence: TGTGCCACCAGTACAGGAGGGATGAACACTGAAGCTTTCTTT. Residues: CATSTGGMNTEAFF.